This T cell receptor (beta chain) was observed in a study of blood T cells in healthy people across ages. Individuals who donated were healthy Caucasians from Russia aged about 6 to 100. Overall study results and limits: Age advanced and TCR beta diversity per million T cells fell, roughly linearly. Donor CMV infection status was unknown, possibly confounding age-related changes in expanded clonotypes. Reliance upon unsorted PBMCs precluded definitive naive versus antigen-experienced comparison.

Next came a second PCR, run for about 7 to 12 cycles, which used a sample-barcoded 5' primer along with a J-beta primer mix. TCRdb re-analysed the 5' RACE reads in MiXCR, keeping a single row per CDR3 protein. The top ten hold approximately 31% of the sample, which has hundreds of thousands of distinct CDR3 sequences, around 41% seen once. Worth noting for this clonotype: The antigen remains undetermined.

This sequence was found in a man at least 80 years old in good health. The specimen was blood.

The CDR3 reads CASSLPSDTIYF. DNA of the CDR3: TGCGCCAGCAGCCTACCGTCGGACACCATATATTTT. The chain has TRBV5-1 and TRBJ1-3; no firm D call. CDR1 and CDR2 from the germline V gene are SGHRS and YFSETQ. The CDR3 loop spans 12 amino acids. V shed 4 bases and J shed 8 bases, with 10 bases lying between them.